The clone carrying this TCR beta chain was observed at least ten times. Universal primer sites and UMIs were introduced during 5'RACE template-switching synthesis of TCR cDNA. TCRdb passed the 5' RACE reads through MiXCR, listing each CDR3 protein once. The table has 20,000 to 30,000 distinct CDR3 sequences, approximately 4.8% seen once. The germline V and J ends were trimmed by 3 bases and 4 bases, with 18 bases remaining between them. Looked up from germline, CDR1 is SGHVS and CDR2 is FNYEAQ. The CDR3 spans 16 residues. The source of the sample is a study of T cells after yellow fever vaccination. Regarding the study as a whole: Almost all vaccine-responding clonotypes could not be detected on day 0 in sorted memory subsets.

Source: PBMCs, either bulk or a sorted T-cell subset (CD4+, CD8+, memory, or dextramer-sorted; not recorded which), taken on the day of the yellow fever booster vaccination. The TCR sequence derives from a man between 18 and 29 years old who received the YFV17D yellow fever vaccine. The chain combines TRBV7-6 with TRBJ1-1; a possible D gene is TRBD1 (5 bases). The CDR3, as DNA: TGTGCCAGCAGCTTGGTGGGGAGGGGCACGGGCACTGAAGCTTTCTTT. Translating gives CASSLVGRGTGTEAFF.